The 22 T cell receptor beta chains in this list originate from one sample, sequenced in a study of neurological immune-mediated disorders. TCRdb reprocessed the 5' RACE reads with MiXCR, giving one entry per CDR3 protein. The profile shows fewer than 40,000 distinct CDR3 sequences, nearly 5% of them singletons. Sequencing was done on a sample of CD4+ T cells from blood. The receptor set was obtained from a man aged 18 to 29 in good health.

The sample holds many counts of this clonotype. V usage is TRBV19 and J usage is TRBJ1-2; D ambiguous. The germline CDR1 and CDR2 sequences are LNHDA and SQIVND (reference sequence). The CDR3 is 14 amino acids. V was trimmed by 6 bases and J by 2 bases, leaving 13 bases between them. CDR3 region: CASRRSLGNYGYTF. DNA of the CDR3: TGTGCCAGTAGAAGATCTCTCGGAAACTATGGCTACACCTTC.

This clonotype showed up many times. The rearrangement uses TRBV6-5 and TRBJ1-1; D call uncertain. This CDR3 contains 15 residues. V was clipped by 5 bases and J by 3 bases, with 16 bases between them. Germline V gives CDR1 MNHEY, CDR2 SVGAGI. Here the CDR3 DNA reads TGTGCCAGCAGTCGCTTCCAGACTCTAGACACTGAAGCTTTCTTT. Its translation: CASSRFQTLDTEAFF.

Many counts were recorded for this clonotype. V is TRBV7-9 and J is TRBJ2-1; the D gene could be TRBD1 or TRBD2 (6 bases each). V shed 6 bases and J shed 0 bases, with 12 bases lying between them. The CDR3 loop spans 15 amino acids. The germline V gene encodes CDR1 SEHNR and CDR2 FQNEAQ (reference sequence). The CDR3 region is CASRPRGVSYNEQFF. The CDR3 DNA follows: TGTGCCAGCAGGCCAAGGGGGGTCTCCTACAATGAGCAGTTCTTC.

This clonotype has a count of ten or more. The chain joins TRBV9 to TRBJ1-2; tentatively, D is TRBD1 (5 bases). This CDR3 is built from 15 residues. Per the germline V gene, CDR1 is SGDLS and CDR2 is YYNGEE. Trimming cost V 5 bases and J 2 bases, with 16 bases left between them. CDR3 in amino acids: CASRRGLGENYGYTF. The CDR3 DNA sequence: TGTGCCAGCAGGAGAGGGTTGGGGGAGAACTATGGCTACACCTTC.

This clonotype was recorded at least ten times. CDR3 loop: CASSESSYEQYF. The CDR3 DNA reads TGTGCCAGCAGTGAATCGTCCTACGAGCAGTACTTC. The rearrangement joins TRBV6-1 to TRBJ2-7; unclear D gene. Germline CDR1 and CDR2: MNHNS and SASEGT. Trimming took 2 bases from V and 1 from J, leaving 3 bases between them. The CDR3 is made up of 12 amino acids.

This clonotype was recorded at least ten times. The DNA of the CDR3 is TGTGCCAGCTCACCTATCCCGGACGGAGAAAAACTGTTTTTT. Translating gives CASSPIPDGEKLFF. The chain recombines TRBV18 with TRBJ1-4, with D unresolved. Trimming took off 3 bases at V and 8 bases at J, with 13 bases between the two ends. Looked up from germline, CDR1 is KGHSH and CDR2 is LQKENI. The CDR3 is 14 amino acids.

There are many counts of this clonotype. V usage is TRBV7-2 and J usage is TRBJ1-1; the D is unclear. The V end lost 7 bases, the J end lost 0 bases, and 9 bases lay between the germline ends. The CDR3 has 13 residues. Germline V gene lookup returns CDR1 SGHTA and CDR2 FQGNSA. The CDR3 bases are TGTGCCAGCAAAGACGGTATGAACACTGAAGCTTTCTTT. Its translation is CASKDGMNTEAFF.

This clonotype has a count of ten or more. The rearrangement links TRBV29-1 to TRBJ1-1, with 8 nucleotides matching TRBD1. The CDR3 contains 13 residues. Per the germline V gene, CDR1 is SQVTM and CDR2 is ANQGSEA. Trimming cost V 7 bases and J 6 bases; bases outside gene matches: 10. CDR3 residues: CSGLDREGAEAFF. The CDR3 bases are TGCAGCGGGCTGGACAGGGAAGGCGCTGAAGCTTTCTTT.

There are many counts of this clonotype. J is TRBJ1-5 and V is TRBV6-6; tentative D call: TRBD1 (6 bases). This CDR3 comprises 13 residues. V shed 5 bases and J shed 4 bases, with 9 bases lying between them. Germline-derived CDR1 and CDR2 are MNHNY and SVGAGI (reference sequence). This chain's CDR3 is CASSGQLNQPQHF. CDR3 coding DNA: TGTGCCAGCAGTGGACAGTTAAATCAGCCCCAGCATTTT.

By proportion, this clonotype is medium-sized. The rearrangement links TRBV4-3 to TRBJ2-5; D is perhaps TRBD1 (5 bases). CDR3 length: 16 residues. Germline CDR1 LGHNA, CDR2 YSLEER. The V gene lost 1 base and the J gene lost 4 bases, with 16 bases spanning the gap. The CDR3, as DNA: TGCGCCAGCAGCCAAGGCGCGGTCGAAAGGGGAGAGACCCAGTACTTC. Translating it yields CASSQGAVERGETQYF.

This clonotype was observed at least ten times. This sequence joins TRBV29-1 and TRBJ2-2; no clear D gene. CDR1 SQVTM and CDR2 ANQGSEA come from the germline V gene. The CDR3 consists of 12 residues. V lost 7 bases to trimming and J lost 3 bases, with 9 bases between them. The CDR3 loop is CSGRQDTGELFF. DNA for the CDR3: TGCAGCGGGCGGCAGGACACCGGGGAGCTGTTTTTT.

This clonotype was recorded many times. The V call is TRBV7-2, the J call TRBJ2-3; 11 bases map to TRBD2. Germline values: CDR1 SGHTA, CDR2 FQGNSA. This CDR3 is 17 amino acids long. V lost 3 bases and J lost 4; bases outside the gene matches: 9. For the CDR3, the DNA is TGTGCCAGCAGCTTCCTCTCTAGCGGGGGGAGGTCAGATACGCAGTATTTT. Residues: CASSFLSSGGRSDTQYF.

This clonotype has at least ten counts. The CDR3 DNA is TGTGCCAGCAGCTTCTACTACGAGCAGTACTTC. Translating gives CASSFYYEQYF. The V and J genes are TRBV7-2 and TRBJ2-7; no clear D. Trimming took off 3 bases at V and 3 bases at J, with 3 bases between the two ends. The CDR3 extends over 11 amino acids. Per germline, CDR1 SGHTA and CDR2 FQGNSA.

The sample holds many counts of this clonotype. The rearrangement uses TRBV3-1 and TRBJ2-7; D not certain. Per the germline V gene, CDR1 is LGHDT and CDR2 is YNNKEL (reference sequence). V gave up 4 bases and J gave up 4 bases, with 11 bases separating them. The CDR3 has 13 amino acids. CDR3 coding DNA: TGTGCCAGCAGCCTTTCAGTTTCGTACGAGCAGTACTTC. Amino acids: CASSLSVSYEQYF.

At least ten counts were recorded for this clonotype. This sequence joins TRBV5-1 and TRBJ2-7; TRBD1 agrees at 9 bases. The CDR3 loop spans 15 amino acids. V dropped 3 bases and J dropped 1; count of bases not matched to a gene: 5. Germline CDR1 reads SGHRS; CDR2 reads YFSETQ. The chain's CDR3 is CASSSTGGESYEQYF. CDR3 nucleotides: TGCGCCAGCAGCTCGACAGGGGGAGAATCCTACGAGCAGTACTTC.

This clonotype was found many times. The chain recombines TRBV20-1 with TRBJ2-5; possibly TRBD1 for D (5 bases). The length of the CDR3 is 13 residues. Germline V gene sequence: CDR1 DFQATT, CDR2 SNEGSKA (reference sequence). V lost 5 bases, J lost 1 base, and 11 bases lay in between. The CDR3 loop is CSAPRQIQETQYF. The CDR3 DNA reads TGCAGTGCTCCCAGACAGATCCAAGAGACCCAGTACTTC.

This clonotype was counted many times. CDR3 in amino acids: CATSEPNTGELFF. CDR3 nucleotides: TGTGCCACCAGTGAACCAAACACCGGGGAGCTGTTTTTT. The chain joins TRBV24-1 to TRBJ2-2; no reliable D call. There are 13 residues in the CDR3. Germline V gives CDR1 KGHDR, CDR2 SFDVKD. The V gene lost 4 bases and the J gene lost 2 bases, with 4 bases spanning the gap.

At least ten counts were recorded for this clonotype. The genes are TRBV20-1 and TRBJ1-5, with D perhaps matching TRBD1 (5 bases). The CDR3 contains 13 residues. From germline, CDR1 is DFQATT and CDR2 SNEGSKA (reference sequence). Trimming pared 6 bases from V and 3 bases from J, leaving 12 bases between. CDR3 DNA sequence: TGCAGTGCCCTCCGGGACCCCAATCAGCCCCAGCATTTT. It codes for CSALRDPNQPQHF.

In this sample, this clonotype turned up a few times. A much larger clone lies one base from this, so it may be a read error. The CDR3 nucleotides are TGCGCCAGCAGCTTGGCAGGGGCGTACAATACGCAGTATTTT. Translated: CASSLAGAYNTQYF. The chain recombines TRBV5-1 with TRBJ2-3; tentatively, D is TRBD1 (6 bases). Per the germline V gene, CDR1 is SGHRS and CDR2 is YFSETQ. CDR3 size: 14 residues. V shed 0 bases and J shed 7 bases, with 12 bases lying between them.

Ten or more counts support this clonotype. The chain combines TRBV3-1 with TRBJ2-7, with TRBD1 as a possible D gene (6 bases). Germline loops: CDR1 LGHDT, CDR2 YNNKEL (reference sequence). Trimming cost V 4 bases and J 6 bases, with 25 bases left between them. The CDR3 spans 17 residues. The CDR3, as DNA: TGTGCCAGCAGCCTAAACCGTGAGGCAGGGGAACTCGGCGAGCAGTACTTC. Translated: CASSLNREAGELGEQYF.

This clonotype was seen many times. This rearrangement joins TRBV18 to TRBJ2-7; possibly TRBD2 for D (6 bases). Germline V gene lookup returns CDR1 KGHSH and CDR2 LQKENI. V lost 3 bases and J lost 3, with 12 bases in between. This CDR3 is 14 amino acids long. The CDR3: CASSPPGLSYEQYF. The CDR3 DNA reads as TGTGCCAGCTCACCCCCGGGACTGAGCTACGAGCAGTACTTC.

This clonotype was counted ten times or more. This sequence joins TRBV2 and TRBJ1-3; 7 bases are a match to TRBD1. V was pared by 4 bases and J by 4 bases, with 7 bases of the junction left unmatched. CDR3 size: 15 residues. The germline V gene has CDR1 SNHLY and CDR2 FYNNEI. CDR3 nucleotide sequence: TGTGCCAGCAGTGGACTACGGGGACAGGGAAACACCATATATTTT. As protein: CASSGLRGQGNTIYF.